The TCR beta chain under discussion was sequenced for a study of blood T cells in healthy people across ages. The authors ran a second PCR of about 6 to 11 cycles using a sample-barcoded 5' primer and a J-beta primer mix. One entry per CDR3 protein results from TCRdb running MiXCR on the 5' RACE reads. The sample lists approximately 900,000 distinct CDR3 sequences; 25% to 30% were seen once. CDR1 and CDR2 (germline): SGHDN, FVKESK. V was shortened by 4 bases and J by 7 bases, with 16 bases between the two germline ends. The CDR3 covers 15 residues. The same data also contributed to another study, on T cells of mothers and their children.

The receptor's source is a middle-aged woman in good health. The chain links TRBV14 to TRBJ2-2, with D tentatively TRBD1 or TRBD2 (6 bases each). The sequencing sample was made of blood. CDR3 amino acids: CASSPLGGRNGELFF. Written as DNA, the CDR3 is TGTGCCAGCAGCCCTCTAGGGGGGCGTAACGGGGAGCTGTTTTTT.